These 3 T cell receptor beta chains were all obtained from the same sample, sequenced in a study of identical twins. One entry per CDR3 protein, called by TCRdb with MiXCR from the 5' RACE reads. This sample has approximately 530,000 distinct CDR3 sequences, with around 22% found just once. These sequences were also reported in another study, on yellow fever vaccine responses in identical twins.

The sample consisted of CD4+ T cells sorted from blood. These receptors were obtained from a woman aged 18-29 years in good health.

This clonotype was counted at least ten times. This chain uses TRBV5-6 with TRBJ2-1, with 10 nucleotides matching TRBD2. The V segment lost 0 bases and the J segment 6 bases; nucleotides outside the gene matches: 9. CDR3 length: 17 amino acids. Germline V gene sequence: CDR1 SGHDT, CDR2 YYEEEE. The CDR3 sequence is CASSLEPSGRRGNEQFF. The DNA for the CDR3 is TGTGCCAGCAGCTTGGAGCCTAGCGGGAGAAGGGGCAATGAGCAGTTCTTC.

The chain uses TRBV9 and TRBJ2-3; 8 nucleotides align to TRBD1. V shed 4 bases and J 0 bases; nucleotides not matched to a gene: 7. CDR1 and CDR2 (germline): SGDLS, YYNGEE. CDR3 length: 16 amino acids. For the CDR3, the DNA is TGTGCCAGCAGCACCCAGGGGGCATCTAGCACAGATACGCAGTATTTT. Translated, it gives CASSTQGASSTDTQYF.

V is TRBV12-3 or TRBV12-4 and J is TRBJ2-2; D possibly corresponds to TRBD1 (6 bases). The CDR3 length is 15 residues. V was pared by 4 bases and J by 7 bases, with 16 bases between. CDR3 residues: CASSSSRQARGELFF. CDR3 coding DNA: TGTGCCAGCAGTTCCTCTCGACAGGCACGCGGGGAGCTGTTTTTT.